The 31 T cell receptor beta chains reported below all come from one sample, sequenced in a study of glioma-infiltrating T cells after dendritic cell vaccination. Regarding time point: after dendritic cell vaccination, including at tumor progression/relapse. The repertoire was sequenced with immunoSEQ multiplex PCR; TCRdb's copy has only in-frame clones and lacks some. The profile shows 100,000 or so clones, 90% of them singletons. The material sequenced was blood, taken after dendritic cell vaccination. These receptors all come from a human donor with glioblastoma.

CDR3 region: CASRPGQGANEQFF. The DNA for the CDR3 is TGTGCCAGCAGGCCGGGACAGGGGGCGAATGAGCAGTTCTTC. The chain has TRBV7-3 and TRBJ2-1, with 12 bases that match TRBD1. J lost 7 bases, V lost 6 bases, and 4 bases had no gene match. Germline CDR1 is SGHTA and CDR2 is FQGTGA. There are 14 residues in the CDR3.

This clone was detected only once. V gene TRBV4-1 combines with J gene TRBJ2-4, with 11 bases matching TRBD2. This CDR3 spans 15 amino acids. Losses at the gene ends were 0 bases for V and 11 bases for J; bases not matched to a gene: 6. Per the germline V gene, CDR1 is MGHRA and CDR2 is YSYEKL. The CDR3 reads CASSQDLLAGVVQYF. CDR3 DNA sequence: TGCGCCAGCAGCCAAGATTTACTAGCGGGAGTGGTTCAGTACTTC.

The rearrangement uses TRBV18 and TRBJ2-7; TRBD2 matches 7 bases. The V gene's germline CDR1 is KGHSH and CDR2 LQKENI. CDR3 length: 14 amino acids. The V segment lost 2 bases and the J segment 5 bases; nucleotides outside the gene matches: 6. The CDR3 loop is CASSPGWLADEQYF. For the CDR3, the DNA is TGTGCCAGCTCACCAGGGTGGCTAGCGGACGAGCAGTACTTC.

This clone was seen only once. The rearrangement uses TRBV5-4 and TRBJ1-2, with 7 bases matching TRBD1. There are 12 residues in the CDR3. Germline V gene sequence: CDR1 SGHNT, CDR2 YYREEE (reference sequence). V trimming: 4 bases; J trimming: 7 bases; junction bases outside the gene matches: 4. CDR3 sequence: CASSPTGSGYTF. The CDR3, as DNA: TGTGCCAGCAGCCCGACAGGGTCTGGCTACACCTTC.

The chain recombines TRBV9 with TRBJ2-1; TRBD2 aligns across 9 bases. Germline CDR1 is SGDLS and CDR2 is YYNGEE. There are 16 residues in the CDR3. The V and J ends lost 3 bases and 2 bases, in that order; junction bases with no gene match: 6. The CDR3 DNA reads as TGTGCCAGCAGCGAAACAGCGGGAGGAACCTACAATGAGCAGTTCTTC. Translation: CASSETAGGTYNEQFF.

This clone turned up a few times. The chain uses TRBV5-1 and TRBJ2-1, with D unclear. Germline CDR1 and CDR2: SGHRS and YFSETQ. This CDR3 has 12 amino acids. The V end was cut by 3 bases, the J end by 5 bases, with 6 bases between. Written as DNA, the CDR3 is TGCGCCAGCAGCTCAGAAGACAATGAGCAGTTCTTC. This encodes CASSSEDNEQFF.

The chain recombines TRBV10-3 with TRBJ2-5; D unresolved. CDR3 length: 13 amino acids. Germline V gives CDR1 ENHRY, CDR2 SYGVKD. V dropped 2 bases and J dropped 2 bases, with 6 bases sitting between them. The CDR3 here is CAISEKQQETQYF. CDR3 nucleotide sequence: TGTGCCATCAGTGAGAAGCAACAAGAGACCCAGTACTTC.

Concerning this clone itself: Germline is not matched at one junction end, which may reflect a read error. This sample includes further DNA sequences coding for the same CDR3. This rearrangement joins TRBV5-1 to TRBJ2-5, with D tentatively TRBD1 (6 bases). This CDR3 is 16 amino acids long. In germline, CDR1 is SGHRS, CDR2 YFSETQ. CDR3: CASSLELGAPGETQYF. Written as DNA, the CDR3 is TGCGCCAGCAGCTTAGAGTTAGGGGCCCCAGGGGAGACTCAGTACTTC.

The chain links TRBV2 to TRBJ2-3; 8 nucleotides match TRBD1. CDR1 is SNHLY, CDR2 FYNNEI, per germline. The CDR3 has 16 amino acids. V shed 2 bases, J shed 2 bases, and the junction held 6 bases outside the gene matches. In DNA, the CDR3 is TGTGCCAGCAGTGAAAGAGGGACAGGAAACACAGATACGCAGTATTTT. This gives the protein CASSERGTGNTDTQYF.

The chain employs TRBV9 and TRBJ2-1, with a possible D match to TRBD2 (6 bases). This CDR3 contains 16 residues. V lost 0 bases and J lost 0, with 10 bases in between. Germline CDR1 is SGDLS and CDR2 is YYNGEE. The chain's CDR3 is CASSVVSGSSYNEQFF. Written as DNA, the CDR3 is TGTGCCAGCAGCGTAGTATCCGGGAGCTCCTACAATGAGCAGTTCTTC.

V and J are TRBV5-4 and TRBJ2-7; maybe TRBD1 (6 bases). V lost 3 bases, J lost 0 bases, and 13 bases lay in between. CDR1 is SGHNT and CDR2 is YYREEE in the germline V gene (reference sequence). The CDR3 covers 15 residues. The DNA of the CDR3 is TGTGCCAGCAGCTGGGCCGGCAGGGGCTCCTACGAGCAGTACTTC. This gives the protein CASSWAGRGSYEQYF.

V is TRBV13 and J is TRBJ1-3; perhaps TRBD1 as D (6 bases). Germline loops: CDR1 PRHDT, CDR2 FYEKMQ (reference sequence). The ends were cut back, 1 base at V and 4 bases at J, with 17 bases in the middle. CDR3 length: 17 residues. In DNA, the CDR3 is TGTGCCAGCAGCTTAGTGGATCAGGGGTTTCAAGGAAACACCATATATTTT. Translated, it gives CASSLVDQGFQGNTIYF.

V gene TRBV9 combines with J gene TRBJ2-5; 10 bases line up with TRBD2. The closer fit of TRBJ2-7 to the DNA end suggests the J call may be wrong. The CDR3 length is 16 residues. CDR1 and CDR2 from the germline V gene are SGDLS and YYNGEE. DNA for the CDR3: TGTGCCAGCAGCGGACAGAGCGGGAGGGCCTCCTACGAGCAGTACTTC. Its translation is CASSGQSGRASYEQYF.

J is TRBJ2-1 and V is TRBV7-2, with 8 bases identical to TRBD2. Trimming cost V 1 base and J 2 bases; bases outside gene matches: 1. The CDR3 contains 15 residues. CDR1 and CDR2 (germline): SGHTA, FQGNSA. CDR3 nucleotides: TGTGCCAGCAGCTTAGAGCGGGGGACCTACAATGAGCAGTTCTTC. This sequence encodes CASSLERGTYNEQFF.

The chain uses TRBV6-5 and TRBJ2-2, with 9 bases matching TRBD1. This CDR3 contains 14 residues. The V and J ends lost 6 bases and 6 bases, in that order; junction bases with no gene match: 5. Germline loops: CDR1 MNHEY, CDR2 SVGAGI. The CDR3 DNA is TGTGCCAGCAGAGACAGGGGGAGCTCCGGGGAGCTGTTTTTT. Encoded protein: CASRDRGSSGELFF.

The chain joins TRBV5-1 to TRBJ2-7, with 10 bases fitting TRBD1. This CDR3 region has 15 residues. Germline CDR1 and CDR2: SGHRS and YFSETQ. Germline trimming cut 2 bases from V and 5 bases from J; bases unmatched to any gene: 7. For the CDR3, the DNA is TGCGCCAGCAGCTTAACCGGGACAGGGGCCCACGAGCAGTACTTC. Translating it yields CASSLTGTGAHEQYF.

V usage is TRBV1 and J usage is TRBJ1-2. TRBV1 is flagged as a pseudogene. This CDR3 contains 15 residues. CDR3: CTSSPLLPRTYGYTF. CDR3 sequence (DNA): TGCACCAGCAGCCCCTTACTCCCTCGTACCTATGGCTACACCTTC.

Details on this clone: It differs at one base from a far larger clone, so likely a read error. The rearrangement links TRBV4-2 to TRBJ1-5; D is perhaps TRBD1 (5 bases). V lost 0 bases and J 0 bases, leaving 6 bases between the germline ends. Germline CDR1 is LGHNA and CDR2 is YNFKEQ. This CDR3 has 15 residues. The CDR3 loop reads CASSQDRDSNQPQHF. The CDR3 DNA is TGTGCCAGCAGCCAAGACAGGGATAGCAATCAGCCCCAGCATTTT.

The chain has TRBV27 and TRBJ1-5, with 9 bases fitting TRBD1. The germline CDR1 and CDR2 sequences are MNHEY and SMNVEV (reference sequence). The V segment lost 9 bases and the J segment 5 bases; nucleotides outside the gene matches: 14. The CDR3 extends over 16 amino acids. DNA for the CDR3: TGTGCCAGTCAGAGGACAGGGGCCCATGAGGATCAGCCCCAGCATTTT. Translated: CASQRTGAHEDQPQHF.

This chain uses TRBV29-1 with TRBJ2-2, with D maybe TRBD2 (6 bases). The CDR3 is made up of 16 amino acids. Germline CDR1 is SQVTM and CDR2 is ANQGSEA. Deletions cut 6 bases from V and 6 bases from J, with 23 bases between. CDR3 nucleotides: TGCAGCGTGGGGGGTGTGGGGCCGAGAGCAGCCGGGGAGCTGTTTTTT. This codes for CSVGGVGPRAAGELFF.

V is TRBV5-4 and J is TRBJ2-2, with D maybe TRBD1 (6 bases). V was pared by 4 bases and J by 2 bases, with 12 bases between. The CDR3 consists of 15 residues. The germline gives CDR1 SGHNT, CDR2 YYREEE (reference sequence). CDR3 sequence: CASSDTGRNTGELFF. The CDR3 nucleotides are TGTGCCAGCAGCGACACAGGGCGAAACACCGGGGAGCTGTTTTTT.

The rearrangement links TRBV5-1 to TRBJ2-7, with 16 positions matching TRBD2. Germline V gene data show CDR1 as SGHRS and CDR2 as YFSETQ. This CDR3 is built from 20 residues. With V trimmed by 1 base and J by 1 base, 11 bases remained unmatched. The DNA for the CDR3 is TGCGCCAGCAGCTTGCAGCCGTTGGGACTAGCGGGAGGGGGGTCCTACGAGCAGTACTTC. As protein: CASSLQPLGLAGGGSYEQYF.

The gene calls are TRBV6-1 and TRBJ1-5, with 7 bases lining up with TRBD1. Losses at the gene ends were 4 bases for V and 3 bases for J; bases not matched to a gene: 6. This CDR3 has 15 amino acids. Germline CDR1 reads MNHNS; CDR2 reads SASEGT. The CDR3 spells CASSAGGQSNQPQHF. The CDR3 nucleotides read TGTGCCAGCAGTGCAGGGGGACAGTCCAATCAGCCCCAGCATTTT.

This rearrangement joins TRBV4-2 to TRBJ2-7; the match to TRBD2 covers 10 bases. Germline values: CDR1 LGHNA, CDR2 YNFKEQ. The V and J ends lost 1 base and 3 bases, in that order; junction bases with no gene match: 12. This CDR3 comprises 18 residues. The CDR3 region is CASSQGALAGAGFYEQYF. CDR3 DNA: TGTGCCAGCAGCCAAGGGGCCCTAGCGGGGGCGGGCTTCTACGAGCAGTACTTC.

This chain links TRBV19 with TRBJ1-4, with 7 bases fitting TRBD1. V lost 5 bases, J lost 8 bases, and 2 bases stayed unmatched. CDR3 length equals 12 residues. In germline, CDR1 is LNHDA, CDR2 SQIVND (reference sequence). CDR3 sequence: CASSPGQEKLFF. CDR3 DNA: TGTGCCAGTAGTCCGGGACAGGAAAAACTGTTTTTT.

This clone was seen a handful of times. The J gene is TRBJ2-3, the V gene TRBV7-3, with 7 bases aligning to TRBD2. V dropped 4 bases and J dropped 3; count of bases not matched to a gene: 4. This CDR3 spans 14 amino acids. Germline assignment: CDR1 SGHTA and CDR2 FQGTGA. CDR3 amino acids: CASSSGLGTDTQYF. The DNA for the CDR3 is TGTGCCAGCAGCTCAGGACTAGGGACAGATACGCAGTATTTT.

This chain links TRBV2 with TRBJ2-7; 9 bases agree with TRBD1. The CDR3 consists of 14 residues. Germline values: CDR1 SNHLY, CDR2 FYNNEI. Trimming cost V 6 bases and J 6 bases; bases outside gene matches: 9. CDR3 DNA sequence: TGTGCCAGCAGCCCCGGGACAGGGCTGGGCGAGCAGTACTTC. Amino acids: CASSPGTGLGEQYF.

V is TRBV10-3 and J is TRBJ1-1; D ambiguous. V was pared by 0 bases and J by 2 bases, with 7 bases between. This CDR3 spans 14 amino acids. Germline lookup yields CDR1 ENHRY and CDR2 SYGVKD. The chain's CDR3 is CAISESESNTEAFF. DNA for the CDR3: TGTGCCATCAGTGAGTCGGAGAGTAACACTGAAGCTTTCTTT.

This chain uses TRBV6-1 with TRBJ1-5, with TRBD1 matching 10 bases. The CDR3 loop spans 16 amino acids. Trimming removed 2 bases from V and 0 bases from J; junction bases left unmatched: 1. Germline CDR1 MNHNS, CDR2 SASEGT. CDR3 nucleotides: TGTGCCAGCAGTGAACGACAGGGGGCTAGCAATCAGCCCCAGCATTTT. This encodes CASSERQGASNQPQHF.

V is TRBV6-5 and J is TRBJ1-2; 7 nucleotides line up with TRBD1. This CDR3 spans 14 amino acids. CDR1 is MNHEY, CDR2 SVGAGI, per germline. J lost 7 bases, V lost 1 base, and 6 bases had no gene match. The CDR3 reads CASSYWQGVGGYTF. The CDR3 coding sequence is TGTGCCAGCAGTTACTGGCAGGGGGTGGGTGGCTACACCTTC.

The gene calls are TRBV11-1 and TRBJ1-1; D not resolved. The V gene's germline CDR1 is SGHAT and CDR2 FQDESV (reference sequence). The CDR3 loop spans 13 amino acids. Between the trimmed V and J ends, which lost 5 bases and 0 bases, there was a span of 7 bases. Here the CDR3 DNA reads TGTGCCAGCAGCCTAGACATGAACACTGAAGCTTTCTTT. This encodes CASSLDMNTEAFF.